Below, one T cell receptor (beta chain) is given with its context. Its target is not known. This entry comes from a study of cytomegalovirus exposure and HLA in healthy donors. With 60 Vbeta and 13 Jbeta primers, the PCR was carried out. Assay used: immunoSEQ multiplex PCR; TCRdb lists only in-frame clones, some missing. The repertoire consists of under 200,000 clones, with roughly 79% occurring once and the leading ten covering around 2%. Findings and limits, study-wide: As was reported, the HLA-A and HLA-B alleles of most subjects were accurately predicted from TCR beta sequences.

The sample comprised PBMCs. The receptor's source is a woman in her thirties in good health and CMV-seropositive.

The CDR3, as DNA: TGTGCCATCAGTGCTAGCGGGAGATCAGAATGGCAGTTCTTC. As protein: CAISASGRSEWQFF. The chain joins TRBV10-3 to TRBJ2-1; the match to TRBD2 covers 10 bases. The CDR3 runs 14 residues. The V gene end was trimmed by 4 bases and the J gene end by 12 bases; junction bases not matched to a gene: 9. The germline CDR1 and CDR2 sequences are ENHRY and SYGVKD.